This T cell receptor (beta chain) was profiled in a study of control samples from healthy donors and cancer patients. Libraries were prepared by immunoSEQ multiplex PCR; TCRdb keeps only in-frame clonotypes and omits some of them. The sample has about 130,000 clones, approximately 94% seen once. The ends were cut back, 3 bases at V and 6 bases at J, with 14 bases in the middle. The CDR3 totals 15 residues. Germline V gene lookup returns CDR1 WNHNN and CDR2 SYGVQD (reference sequence). J is TRBJ1-4 and V is TRBV10-1; D is perhaps TRBD1 (5 bases). The TCR was taken from a man aged 25-45 years in good health. The specimen sequenced was blood. Written as DNA, the CDR3 is TGCGCCAGCAGTGAATCCTGGGGGTCTGATGAAAAACTGTTTTTT. Protein: CASSESWGSDEKLFF.